This TCR beta chain was profiled in a study of vaccination and CD4 T cells after COVID-19. Study details: The authors exposed cells to overlapping spike peptides derived from SARS-CoV-2, HCoV-NL63, HCoV-OC43 and HCoV-229E.

The Oncomine TCR Beta short-read assay was what sequenced the DNA obtained from cultured CD4+ T cells. TCRdb ran MiXCR on the PCR reads and lists one entry per CDR3 protein. The data show about 5,000 distinct CDR3 sequences, with roughly 50% seen just once and around 33% held by the top ten. Germline-derived CDR1 and CDR2 are DFQATT and SNEGSKA (reference sequence). Trimming took 6 bases from V and 8 from J; bases not matched to a gene: 9. This CDR3 has 13 amino acids. Treatment denoted: approximately 9-day PBMC culture with coronavirus spike peptide pools or control peptides (ViraFEST assay). Only a few counts were recorded for this clonotype. The antigen is undetermined.

The sample was CD4+ T cells from blood, cultured in vitro. The clonotype was recovered from a human donor who had recovered from COVID-19. The chain couples TRBV20-1 to TRBJ1-2; the match to TRBD1 covers 10 bases. For the CDR3, the DNA is TGCAGTGCCGCTACGGACAGGGGGGACGGCTACACCTTC. Protein product: CSAATDRGDGYTF.